This T cell receptor (beta chain) originates from a study of PD-1 blockade in classical Hodgkin lymphoma. Overall study results and limits: Relative to healthy donors, newly diagnosed patients reportedly had lower baseline TCR diversity, which was reported as lower still in relapsed/refractory patients.

Of note for this clone: Its antigen is currently unknown.

The CDR3 consists of 18 residues. Trimming took 3 bases from V and 0 from J, leaving 19 bases between them. CDR1 and CDR2 (germline): MGHDK, SYGVNS. Described time point: cycle 4 day 1 (C4D1), after 6 weeks of nivolumab. Every patient was affected by relapse after autologous stem cell transplantation, while exposure to brentuximab vedotin was not uniform. The assay was immunoSEQ multiplex PCR, and TCRdb's table has in-frame clones only and misses some. The data show around 46,000 clones, with 85% to 90% seen just once and about 15% held by the top ten. This receptor was obtained from a human donor with classical Hodgkin lymphoma. The chain recombines TRBV25-1 with TRBJ2-3; the D gene is possibly TRBD2 (6 bases). The source material was peripheral blood mononuclear cells (PBMCs), sampled before the fourth cycle of nivolumab. The CDR3 is CASSDLLRDLSSTDTQYF. The CDR3, as DNA: TGTGCCAGCAGTGATTTATTGCGGGACTTATCTAGCACAGATACGCAGTATTTT.